These 25 T cell receptor beta chains came from one sample sequenced in a study of blood T cell repertoires in COVID-19. Assay: immunoSEQ multiplex PCR; the TCRdb copy retains only in-frame clones and omits some. The data contain roughly 200,000 clones, roughly 94% of them singletons. The sequenced sample was peripheral blood. The receptor set was obtained from a man younger than 45 with COVID-19, enrolled during active disease.

The rearrangement uses TRBV12-1 and TRBJ1-6; the table's TRBD1 call for D was not verified on the DNA. TRBV12-1 is reported as a pseudogene. The CDR3 runs 16 residues. The CDR3 bases are TGTGCCAGCAGCTCGACCAGGGAATACTATAATTCACCCCTCCACTTT. This encodes CASSSTREYYNSPLHF.

The J gene is TRBJ1-1, the V gene TRBV4-1; 8 nucleotides match TRBD1. The CDR3 runs to 13 residues. Germline V gives CDR1 MGHRA, CDR2 YSYEKL. The ends lost 4 bases at V and 5 bases at J; junction bases unmatched: 3. The CDR3 DNA reads as TGCGCCAGCAGCCTAACAGGGGGGACTGAAGCTTTCTTT. Protein sequence: CASSLTGGTEAFF.

The chain is built from TRBV3-1 (or the pseudogene TRBV3-2) and TRBJ2-7; no clear D gene. The CDR3 totals 12 residues. Trimming cost V 0 bases and J 4 bases, with 4 bases left between them. Germline values: CDR1 LGHDT, CDR2 YNNKEL (reference sequence). CDR3 bases: TGTGCCAGCAGCCAAGATCGGTACGAGCAGTACTTC. Residues: CASSQDRYEQYF.

The rearrangement links TRBV7-9 to TRBJ2-5, with 7 bases matching TRBD1. The CDR3 has 16 residues. V lost 5 bases and J lost 3; bases outside the gene matches: 12. Germline V gives CDR1 SEHNR, CDR2 FQNEAQ (reference sequence). The chain's CDR3 is CASSLPGQSPEETQYF. CDR3 nucleotides: TGTGCCAGCAGCCTCCCGGGACAGTCTCCCGAAGAGACCCAGTACTTC.

V gene TRBV7-3 combines with J gene TRBJ2-1, with 11 nucleotides matching TRBD2. Germline CDR1 is SGHTA and CDR2 is FQGTGA. The V gene end was trimmed by 5 bases and the J gene end by 6 bases; junction bases not matched to a gene: 6. The CDR3 loop spans 15 amino acids. As DNA, the CDR3 is TGTGCCAGCAGCCTAGGGACTAGCGGACGCAATGAGCAGTTCTTC. Translating gives CASSLGTSGRNEQFF.

V usage is TRBV24-1 and J usage is TRBJ2-3; D may be TRBD2 (5 bases). The CDR3 covers 14 residues. CDR1 KGHDR and CDR2 SFDVKD come from the germline V gene. Trimming removed 9 bases from V and 0 bases from J, with 12 bases in between. CDR3 loop: CATPRGLSTDTQYF. For the CDR3, the DNA is TGTGCCACCCCTCGGGGTCTTAGCACAGATACGCAGTATTTT.

The chain combines TRBV5-1 with TRBJ2-2; a weak D match, TRBD1 (5 bases). Germline CDR1 reads SGHRS; CDR2 reads YFSETQ. The CDR3 is made up of 14 amino acids. V was trimmed by 3 bases and J by 6 bases, leaving 12 bases between them. CDR3 sequence: CASSSGQVPGELFF. The CDR3 nucleotides read TGCGCCAGCAGCTCCGGACAAGTTCCCGGGGAGCTGTTTTTT. The full variable domain, with the rest looked up from reference TRBV5-1 and TRBJ2-2, is KAGVTQTPRYLIKTRGQQVTLSCSPISGHRSVSWYQQTPGQGLQFLFEYFSETQRNKGNFPGRFSGRQFSNSRSEMNVSTLELGDSALYLCASSSGQVPGELFFGEGSRLTVL.

The chain combines TRBV6-5 with TRBJ1-2, with D perhaps matching TRBD1 (5 bases). The germline CDR1 and CDR2 sequences are MNHEY and SVGAGI. The V end lost 2 bases, the J end lost 3 bases, and 10 bases lay between the germline ends. CDR3 length: 14 residues. The CDR3 DNA sequence: TGTGCCAGCAGTTACAGGGGAGGCTACTATGGCTACACCTTC. Encoded protein: CASSYRGGYYGYTF.

This chain connects TRBV5-1 to TRBJ2-3; 11 bases match TRBD1. Trimming took 0 bases from V and 3 from J; bases not matched to a gene: 3. This CDR3 comprises 16 residues. The germline CDR1 and CDR2 sequences are SGHRS and YFSETQ. As DNA, the CDR3 is TGCGCCAGCAGCTTGGTAGGACAGGGGGCAACAGATACGCAGTATTTT. Its protein is CASSLVGQGATDTQYF.

This chain joins TRBV30 and TRBJ2-7, with 8 bases that match TRBD2. V lost 5 bases and J lost 2; bases outside the gene matches: 5. Germline V lookup: CDR1 GTSNPN, CDR2 SVGIG (reference sequence). The CDR3 has 13 amino acids. The CDR3 loop reads CAWSGGGPYEQYF. In DNA, the CDR3 is TGTGCCTGGTCCGGCGGGGGGCCCTACGAGCAGTACTTC.

The CDR3 nucleotides read TGTGCCAGCAGCTCGATTACAGGGTCCAACTATGGCTACACCTTC. Translation: CASSSITGSNYGYTF. The chain has TRBV7-9 and TRBJ1-2; the D gene is possibly TRBD1 (6 bases). The germline V gene has CDR1 SEHNR and CDR2 FQNEAQ (reference sequence). This CDR3 is built from 15 residues. V lost 4 bases and J 2 bases, leaving 14 bases between the germline ends.

The DNA for the CDR3 is TGTGCCAGTAGTATCCAGGGTTTCGGGGCCAACGTCCTGACTTTC. It is translated as CASSIQGFGANVLTF. The rearrangement uses TRBV19 and TRBJ2-6; D is perhaps TRBD1 (5 bases). Trimming removed 3 bases at V and 4 bases at J, with 10 bases between. CDR1 and CDR2 (germline): LNHDA, SQIVND (reference sequence). This CDR3 spans 15 amino acids. The complete variable domain, with remaining parts taken from reference TRBV19 and TRBJ2-6, reads DGGITQSPKYLFRKEGQNVTLSCEQNLNHDAMYWYRQDPGQGLRLIYYSQIVNDFQKGDIAEGYSVSREKKESFPLTVTSAQKNPTAFYLCASSIQGFGANVLTFGAGSRLTVL.

The chain employs TRBV19 and TRBJ2-4, with 11 bases lining up with TRBD1. V shed 4 bases, J shed 4 bases, and the junction held 12 bases outside the gene matches. This CDR3 spans 18 amino acids. Germline lookup yields CDR1 LNHDA and CDR2 SQIVND (reference sequence). As DNA, the CDR3 is TGTGCCAGTAGTACCTACCTCGGGACAGGGGGAAATAAAAACATTCAGTACTTC. Encoded protein: CASSTYLGTGGNKNIQYF.

This clone has just one count. This sequence joins TRBV21-1 and TRBJ2-5; TRBD2 is the table's D call and was not checked against the DNA. TRBV21-1 is designated a pseudogene. There are 17 residues in the CDR3. For the CDR3, the DNA is TGTGCCAGCAGCAAAGCAGCCCGGGGTATCCACCAAGAGACCCAGTACTTC. It specifies CASSKAARGIHQETQYF.

As regards this clone: Distinct nucleotide sequences in the sample also encode this CDR3. This sequence joins TRBV18 and TRBJ1-2; D may be TRBD1 (6 bases). The germline V and J ends were trimmed by 3 bases and 0 bases, with 8 bases remaining between them. The length of the CDR3 is 14 residues. Germline V gives CDR1 KGHSH, CDR2 LQKENI. The chain's CDR3 is CASSPGTTNYGYTF. For the CDR3, the DNA is TGTGCCAGCTCACCTGGGACAACTAACTATGGCTACACCTTC.

CDR3 region: CASSGLAGGGEQFF. The CDR3 coding sequence is TGTGCCAGCAGTGGACTAGCGGGGGGGGGTGAGCAGTTCTTC. The gene calls are TRBV6-1 and TRBJ2-1, with 14 bases that match TRBD2. Germline CDR1 reads MNHNS; CDR2 reads SASEGT. CDR3 length: 14 amino acids. J lost 9 bases, V lost 4 bases, and 2 bases had no gene match.

The chain links TRBV5-1 to TRBJ1-3; 7 nucleotides agree with TRBD1. CDR1 and CDR2 (germline): SGHRS, YFSETQ. V lost 2 bases and J lost 0; bases outside the gene matches: 2. The CDR3 totals 15 residues. The CDR3 protein is CASSLQGSSGNTIYF. The DNA of the CDR3 is TGCGCCAGCAGCTTACAGGGGAGCTCTGGAAACACCATATATTTT.

For the CDR3, the DNA is TGTGCCAGCAGTTTGGGGGCAGCTAACTATGGCTACACCTTC. This sequence encodes CASSLGAANYGYTF. The chain joins TRBV2 to TRBJ1-2; weak D call: TRBD1 (6 bases). In germline, CDR1 is SNHLY, CDR2 FYNNEI. The CDR3 length is 14 residues. V lost 5 bases and J lost 0, with 10 bases in between.

The chain joins TRBV12-3 or TRBV12-4 to TRBJ2-3, with D hard to call. The V gene lost 1 base and the J gene lost 4 bases, with 3 bases spanning the gap. The CDR3 has 12 amino acids. The CDR3 loop reads CASSLVSDTQYF. In DNA form, the CDR3 reads TGTGCCAGCAGTTTAGTCTCAGATACGCAGTATTTT.

J is TRBJ1-2 and V is TRBV7-9; 9 positions match TRBD1. The CDR3 spans 14 residues. Germline CDR1 reads SEHNR; CDR2 reads FQNEAQ (reference sequence). Losses at the gene ends were 6 bases for V and 8 bases for J; bases not matched to a gene: 10. Here the CDR3 reads CASRGKTGGGGYTF. In DNA form, the CDR3 reads TGTGCCAGCAGAGGAAAGACAGGGGGTGGCGGCTACACCTTC.

The rearrangement joins TRBV12-5 to TRBJ1-5, with D perhaps TRBD1 (5 bases). Per germline, CDR1 LGHNT and CDR2 FRNRAP. There are 13 residues in the CDR3. V dropped 5 bases and J dropped 7 bases, with 12 bases sitting between them. The DNA of the CDR3 is TGTGCTAGTGGTGCCCTCCAGGGACAGCCCCAGCATTTT. This translates into CASGALQGQPQHF.

CDR3 coding DNA: TGCGCCAGCAGCTTCAATTTGGGGCCTGAAGCTTTCTTT. Protein sequence: CASSFNLGPEAFF. The chain joins TRBV5-1 to TRBJ1-1; D might be TRBD1 (5 bases). Per the germline V gene, CDR1 is SGHRS and CDR2 is YFSETQ. CDR3 size: 13 residues. Trimming left V 2 bases short and J 6 bases short, with 11 bases between.

The chain combines TRBV5-4 with TRBJ2-1, with unresolved D. The V gene lost 0 bases and the J gene lost 5 bases, with 6 bases spanning the gap. The CDR3 is made up of 13 amino acids. Per the germline V gene, CDR1 is SGHNT and CDR2 is YYREEE (reference sequence). Here the CDR3 reads CASSLVQDNEQFF. The CDR3 bases are TGTGCCAGCAGCTTGGTGCAGGACAATGAGCAGTTCTTC.

The V call is TRBV6-2 or TRBV6-3, the J call TRBJ1-2; no definite D call. The CDR3 has 14 amino acids. V was pared by 0 bases and J by 8 bases, with 13 bases between. Germline CDR1 MNHEY, CDR2 SVGEGT. Written as DNA, the CDR3 is TGTGCCAGCAGTTACTCGATGGGCGGGGTAGGCTACACCTTC. Amino acid sequence: CASSYSMGGVGYTF.

The chain uses TRBV6-1 and TRBJ2-2; D uncertain. Germline CDR1 reads MNHNS; CDR2 reads SASEGT. The CDR3 extends over 14 amino acids. The V end lost 3 bases, the J end lost 5 bases, and 10 bases lay between the germline ends. CDR3 loop: CASSEPQATGELFF. CDR3 coding DNA: TGTGCCAGCAGTGAGCCCCAGGCAACCGGGGAGCTGTTTTTT.